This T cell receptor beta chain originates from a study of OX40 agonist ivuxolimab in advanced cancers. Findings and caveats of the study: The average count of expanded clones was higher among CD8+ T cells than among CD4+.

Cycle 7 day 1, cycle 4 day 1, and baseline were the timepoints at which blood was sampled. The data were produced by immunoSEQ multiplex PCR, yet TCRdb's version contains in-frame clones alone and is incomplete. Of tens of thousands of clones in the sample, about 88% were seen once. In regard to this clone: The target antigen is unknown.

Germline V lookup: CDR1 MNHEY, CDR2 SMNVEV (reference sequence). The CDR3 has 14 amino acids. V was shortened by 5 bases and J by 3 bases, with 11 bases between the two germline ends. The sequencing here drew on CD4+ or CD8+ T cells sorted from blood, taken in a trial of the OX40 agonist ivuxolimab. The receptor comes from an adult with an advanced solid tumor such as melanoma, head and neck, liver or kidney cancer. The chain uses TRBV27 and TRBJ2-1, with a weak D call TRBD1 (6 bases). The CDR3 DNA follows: TGTGCCAGCAGTCCCGGACAGATCTACAATGAGCAGTTCTTC. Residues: CASSPGQIYNEQFF.